This TCR beta chain was captured by sequencing in a study of blood T cell repertoires in COVID-19. Study-level information: T cells, B-cell-depleted T cells, or PBMCs provided the cDNA or gDNA that served as material.

The junction had 8 bases not matched to a gene; V was cut back by 0 bases and J by 6 bases. The CDR3 totals 16 residues. Per the germline V gene, CDR1 is SGHRS and CDR2 is YFSETQ. Some clones are missing from TCRdb's copy, which holds only in-frame ones; the method was immunoSEQ multiplex PCR. The sample contains about 240,000 clones, about 85% of which appear only once. This receptor was taken from an older woman with active or convalescent COVID-19. The sequenced material came from peripheral blood. The chain links TRBV5-1 to TRBJ2-2; 7 positions agree with TRBD2. The CDR3 bases are TGCGCCAGCAGCTTGGGCGGGGAGGGGCACGCCGGGGAGCTGTTTTTT. Translating gives CASSLGGEGHAGELFF.